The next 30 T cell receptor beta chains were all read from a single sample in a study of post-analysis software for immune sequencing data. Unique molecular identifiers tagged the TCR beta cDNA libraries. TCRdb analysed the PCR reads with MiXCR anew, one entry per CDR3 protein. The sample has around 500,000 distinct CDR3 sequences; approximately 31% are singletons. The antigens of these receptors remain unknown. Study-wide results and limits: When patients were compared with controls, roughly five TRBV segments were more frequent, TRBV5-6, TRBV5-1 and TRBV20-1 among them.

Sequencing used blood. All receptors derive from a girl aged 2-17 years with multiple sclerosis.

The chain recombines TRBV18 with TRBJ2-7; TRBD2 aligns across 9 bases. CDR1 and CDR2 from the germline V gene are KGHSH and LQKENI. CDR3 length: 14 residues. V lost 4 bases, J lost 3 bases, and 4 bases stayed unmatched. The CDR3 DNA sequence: TGTGCCAGCTCACGATCTAGCGGGGTCTACGAGCAGTACTTC. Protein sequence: CASSRSSGVYEQYF.

The CDR3 DNA follows: TGCAGCGTTGGAGGTAGGGGACAGAGCCAAGATACGCAGTATTTT. It translates to CSVGGRGQSQDTQYF. This sequence joins TRBV29-1 and TRBJ2-3, with 7 bases lining up with TRBD1. Trimming cost V 4 bases and J 5 bases; bases outside gene matches: 12. CDR1 and CDR2 (germline): SQVTM, ANQGSEA. The CDR3 covers 15 residues.

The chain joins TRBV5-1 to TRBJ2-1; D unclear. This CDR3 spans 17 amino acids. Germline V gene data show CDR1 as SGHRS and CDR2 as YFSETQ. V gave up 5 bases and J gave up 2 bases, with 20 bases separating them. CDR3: CASRRFRGQGTYNEQFF. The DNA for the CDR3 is TGCGCCAGCAGGCGATTCCGTGGGCAAGGGACCTACAATGAGCAGTTCTTC.

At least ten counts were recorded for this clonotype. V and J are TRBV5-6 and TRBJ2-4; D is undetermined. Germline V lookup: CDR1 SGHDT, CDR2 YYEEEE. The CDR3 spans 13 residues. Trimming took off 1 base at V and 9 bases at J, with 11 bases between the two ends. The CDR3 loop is CASSLSNSRIQYF. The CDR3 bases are TGTGCCAGCAGCTTGTCCAACTCGCGCATTCAGTACTTC.

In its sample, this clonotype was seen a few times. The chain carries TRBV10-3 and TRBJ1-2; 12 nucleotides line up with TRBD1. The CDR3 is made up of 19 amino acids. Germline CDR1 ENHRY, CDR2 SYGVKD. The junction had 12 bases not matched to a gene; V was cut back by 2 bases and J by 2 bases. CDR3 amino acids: CAISEPVRDRGLGNYGYTF. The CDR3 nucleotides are TGTGCCATCAGTGAGCCGGTCCGGGACAGGGGGCTAGGAAACTATGGCTACACCTTC.

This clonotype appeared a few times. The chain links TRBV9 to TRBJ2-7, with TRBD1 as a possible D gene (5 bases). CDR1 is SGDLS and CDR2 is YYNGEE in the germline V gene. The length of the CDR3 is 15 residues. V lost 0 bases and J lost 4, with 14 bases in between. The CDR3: CASSVGSGYAYEQYF. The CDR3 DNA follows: TGTGCCAGCAGCGTAGGTTCAGGGTATGCATACGAGCAGTACTTC.

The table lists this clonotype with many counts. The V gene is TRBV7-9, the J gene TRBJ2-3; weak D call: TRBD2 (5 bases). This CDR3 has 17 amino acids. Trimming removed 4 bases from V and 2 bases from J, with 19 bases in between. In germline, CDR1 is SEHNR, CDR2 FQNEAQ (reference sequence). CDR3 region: CASSSTLGLSLTDTQYF. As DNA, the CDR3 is TGTGCCAGCAGCTCGACCCTCGGACTCAGCCTCACAGATACGCAGTATTTT.

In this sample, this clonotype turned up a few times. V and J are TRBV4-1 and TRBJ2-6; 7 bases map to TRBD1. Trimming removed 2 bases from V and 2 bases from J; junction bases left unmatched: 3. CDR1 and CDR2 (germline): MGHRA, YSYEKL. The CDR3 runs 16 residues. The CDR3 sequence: CASSQQGVAGANVLTF. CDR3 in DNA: TGCGCCAGCAGCCAACAGGGGGTGGCTGGGGCCAACGTCCTGACTTTC.

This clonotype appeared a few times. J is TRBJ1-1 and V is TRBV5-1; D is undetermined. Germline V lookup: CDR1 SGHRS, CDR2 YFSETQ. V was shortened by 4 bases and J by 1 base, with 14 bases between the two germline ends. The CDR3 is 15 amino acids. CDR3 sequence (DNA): TGCGCCAGCAGCCACTACCGACGGGAGAACACTGAAGCTTTCTTT. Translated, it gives CASSHYRRENTEAFF.

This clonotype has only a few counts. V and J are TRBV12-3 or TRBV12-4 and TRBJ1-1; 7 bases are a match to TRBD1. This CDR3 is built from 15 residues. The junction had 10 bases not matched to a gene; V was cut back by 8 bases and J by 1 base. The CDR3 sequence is CASSRGRDRNTEAFF. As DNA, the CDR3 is TGTGCCAGCTCGAGGGGACGGGACAGGAACACTGAAGCTTTCTTT.

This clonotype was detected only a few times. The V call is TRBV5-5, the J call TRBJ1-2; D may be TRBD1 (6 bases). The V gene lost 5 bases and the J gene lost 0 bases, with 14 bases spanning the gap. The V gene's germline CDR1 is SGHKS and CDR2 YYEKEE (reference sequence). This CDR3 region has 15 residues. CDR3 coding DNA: TGTGCCAGCAGGGAGGGACAACGCCCTAACTATGGCTACACCTTC. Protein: CASREGQRPNYGYTF.

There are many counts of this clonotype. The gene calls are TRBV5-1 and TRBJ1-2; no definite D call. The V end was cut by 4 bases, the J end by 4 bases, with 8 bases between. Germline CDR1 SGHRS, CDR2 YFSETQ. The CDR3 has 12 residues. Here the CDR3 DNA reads TGCGCCAGCAGCACCGGAGCCTATGGCTACACCTTC. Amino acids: CASSTGAYGYTF. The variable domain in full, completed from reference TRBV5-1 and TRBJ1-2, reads KAGVTQTPRYLIKTRGQQVTLSCSPISGHRSVSWYQQTPGQGLQFLFEYFSETQRNKGNFPGRFSGRQFSNSRSEMNVSTLELGDSALYLCASSTGAYGYTFGSGTRLTVV.

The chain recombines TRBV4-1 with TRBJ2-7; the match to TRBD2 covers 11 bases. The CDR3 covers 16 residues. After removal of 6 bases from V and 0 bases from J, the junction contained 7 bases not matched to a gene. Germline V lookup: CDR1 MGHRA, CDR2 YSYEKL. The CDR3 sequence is CASRGLAVSGSYEQYF. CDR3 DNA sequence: TGCGCCAGCAGGGGACTAGCGGTCTCGGGCTCCTACGAGCAGTACTTC.

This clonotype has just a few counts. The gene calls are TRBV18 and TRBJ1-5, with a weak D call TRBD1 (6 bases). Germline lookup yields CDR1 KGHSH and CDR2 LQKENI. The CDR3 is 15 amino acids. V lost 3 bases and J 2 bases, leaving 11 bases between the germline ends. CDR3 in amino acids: CASSPMDSGNQPQHF. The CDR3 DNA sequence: TGTGCCAGCTCACCGATGGACAGCGGCAATCAGCCCCAGCATTTT.

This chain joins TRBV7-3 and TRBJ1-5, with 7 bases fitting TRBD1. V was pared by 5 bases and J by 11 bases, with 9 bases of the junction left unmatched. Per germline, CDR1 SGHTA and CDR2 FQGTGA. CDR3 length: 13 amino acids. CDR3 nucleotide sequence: TGTGCCAGCAGCCCGGACCCCAGGGGGACCCAGCATTTT. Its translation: CASSPDPRGTQHF.

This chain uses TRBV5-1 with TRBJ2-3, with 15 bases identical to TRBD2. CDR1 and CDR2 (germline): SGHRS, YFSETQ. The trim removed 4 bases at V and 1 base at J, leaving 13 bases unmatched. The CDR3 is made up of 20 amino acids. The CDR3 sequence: CASSRGLAGGPVTRTDTQYF. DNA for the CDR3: TGCGCCAGCAGCCGGGGACTAGCGGGGGGACCAGTAACCCGCACAGATACGCAGTATTTT. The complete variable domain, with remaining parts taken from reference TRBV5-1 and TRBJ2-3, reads KAGVTQTPRYLIKTRGQQVTLSCSPISGHRSVSWYQQTPGQGLQFLFEYFSETQRNKGNFPGRFSGRQFSNSRSEMNVSTLELGDSALYLCASSRGLAGGPVTRTDTQYFGPGTRLTVL.

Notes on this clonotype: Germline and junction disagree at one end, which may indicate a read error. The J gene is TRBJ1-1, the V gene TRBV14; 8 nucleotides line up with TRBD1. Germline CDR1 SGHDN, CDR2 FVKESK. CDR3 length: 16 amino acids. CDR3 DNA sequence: TGTGCCGGCAGCCAAGCGCCCGGACAGGGGAACACTGAAGCTTTCTTT. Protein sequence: CAGSQAPGQGNTEAFF.

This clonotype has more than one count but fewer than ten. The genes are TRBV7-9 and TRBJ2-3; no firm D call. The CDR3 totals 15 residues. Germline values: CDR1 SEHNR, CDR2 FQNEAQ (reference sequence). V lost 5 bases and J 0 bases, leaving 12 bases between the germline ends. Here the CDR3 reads CASSQVEKSTDTQYF. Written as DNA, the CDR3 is TGTGCCAGCAGCCAAGTAGAAAAAAGCACAGATACGCAGTATTTT.

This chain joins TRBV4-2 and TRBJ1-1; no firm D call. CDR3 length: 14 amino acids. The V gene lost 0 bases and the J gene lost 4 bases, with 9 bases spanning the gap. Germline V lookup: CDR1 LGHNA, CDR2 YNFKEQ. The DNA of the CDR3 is TGTGCCAGCAGCCAAGATCGGGGAAGCACTGAAGCTTTCTTT. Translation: CASSQDRGSTEAFF.

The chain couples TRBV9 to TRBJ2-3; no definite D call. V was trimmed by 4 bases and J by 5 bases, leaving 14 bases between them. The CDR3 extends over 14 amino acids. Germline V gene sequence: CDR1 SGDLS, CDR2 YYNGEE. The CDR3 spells CASSPRKRKDTQYF. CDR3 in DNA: TGTGCCAGCAGCCCCCGAAAGAGGAAAGATACGCAGTATTTT.

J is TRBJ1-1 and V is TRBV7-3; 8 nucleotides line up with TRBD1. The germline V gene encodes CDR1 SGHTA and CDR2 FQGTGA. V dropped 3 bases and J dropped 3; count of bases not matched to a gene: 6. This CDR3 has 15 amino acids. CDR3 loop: CASSFAGGADTEAFF. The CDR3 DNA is TGTGCCAGCAGCTTTGCAGGGGGCGCCGACACTGAAGCTTTCTTT.

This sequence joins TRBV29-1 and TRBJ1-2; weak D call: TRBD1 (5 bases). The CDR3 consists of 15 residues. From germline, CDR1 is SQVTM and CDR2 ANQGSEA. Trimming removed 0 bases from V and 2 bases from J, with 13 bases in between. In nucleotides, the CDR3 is TGCAGCGTTGAAGATACAGGCCAGGAGAACTATGGCTACACCTTC. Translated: CSVEDTGQENYGYTF.

The chain's CDR3 is CASSPPTGAGDYGYTF. The CDR3 coding sequence is TGTGCCAGCAGTCCACCGACAGGCGCCGGGGATTATGGCTACACCTTC. The J gene is TRBJ1-2, the V gene TRBV6-5; D may be TRBD1 (6 bases). Trimming left V 5 bases short and J 5 bases short, with 21 bases between. CDR3 length: 16 residues. Germline-derived CDR1 and CDR2 are MNHEY and SVGAGI.

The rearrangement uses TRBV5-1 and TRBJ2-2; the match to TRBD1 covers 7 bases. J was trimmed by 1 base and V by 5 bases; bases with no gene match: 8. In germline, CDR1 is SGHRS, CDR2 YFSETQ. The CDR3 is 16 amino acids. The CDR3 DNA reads TGCGCCAGCAGAGGCCCGGGACAGCTGAACACCGGGGAGCTGTTTTTT. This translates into CASRGPGQLNTGELFF.

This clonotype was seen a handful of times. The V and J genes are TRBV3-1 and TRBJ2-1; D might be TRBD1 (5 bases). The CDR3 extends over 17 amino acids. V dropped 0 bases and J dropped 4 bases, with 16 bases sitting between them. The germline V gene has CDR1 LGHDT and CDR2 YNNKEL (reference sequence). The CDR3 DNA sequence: TGTGCCAGCAGCCAAGATGTTGGTCAGGGTGGGTACAATGAGCAGTTCTTC. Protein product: CASSQDVGQGGYNEQFF.

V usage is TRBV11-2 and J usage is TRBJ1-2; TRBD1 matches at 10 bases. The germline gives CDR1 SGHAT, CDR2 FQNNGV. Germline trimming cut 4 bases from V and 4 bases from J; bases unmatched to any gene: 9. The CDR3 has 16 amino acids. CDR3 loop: CASSSFPRQGAYGYTF. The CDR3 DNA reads TGTGCCAGCAGCTCTTTCCCCCGACAGGGGGCCTATGGCTACACCTTC.

The CDR3 here is CSASPREGPETQYF. In DNA form, the CDR3 reads TGCAGTGCTTCTCCAAGGGAGGGACCAGAGACCCAGTACTTC. The rearrangement joins TRBV20-1 to TRBJ2-5, with 7 positions matching TRBD2. Germline V CDR1 and CDR2: DFQATT, SNEGSKA (reference sequence). With 5 bases clipped from V and 4 bases from J, the junction kept 10 bases outside the gene matches. The CDR3 consists of 14 residues.

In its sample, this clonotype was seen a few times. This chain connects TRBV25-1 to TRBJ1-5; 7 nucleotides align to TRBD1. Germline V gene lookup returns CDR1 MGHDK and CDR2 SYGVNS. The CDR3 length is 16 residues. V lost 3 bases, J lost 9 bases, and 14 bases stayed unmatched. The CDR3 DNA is TGTGCCAGCAGTGATGAGGCAGGGGGGCCAAATGCGCCCCAGCATTTT. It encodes CASSDEAGGPNAPQHF.

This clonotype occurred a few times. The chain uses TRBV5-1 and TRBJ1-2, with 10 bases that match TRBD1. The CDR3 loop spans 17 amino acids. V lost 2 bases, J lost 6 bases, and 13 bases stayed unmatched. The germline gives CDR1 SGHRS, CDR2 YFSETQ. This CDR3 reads CASSFDRGPSLSNGYTF. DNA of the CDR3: TGCGCCAGCAGCTTCGACAGGGGGCCATCCCTGTCTAATGGCTACACCTTC.

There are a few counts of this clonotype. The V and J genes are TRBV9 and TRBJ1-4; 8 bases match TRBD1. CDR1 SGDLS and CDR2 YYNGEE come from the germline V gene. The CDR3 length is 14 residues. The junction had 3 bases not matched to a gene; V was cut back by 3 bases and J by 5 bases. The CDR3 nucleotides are TGTGCCAGCAGCGAACAGGGGGTCAATGAAAAACTGTTTTTT. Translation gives CASSEQGVNEKLFF.